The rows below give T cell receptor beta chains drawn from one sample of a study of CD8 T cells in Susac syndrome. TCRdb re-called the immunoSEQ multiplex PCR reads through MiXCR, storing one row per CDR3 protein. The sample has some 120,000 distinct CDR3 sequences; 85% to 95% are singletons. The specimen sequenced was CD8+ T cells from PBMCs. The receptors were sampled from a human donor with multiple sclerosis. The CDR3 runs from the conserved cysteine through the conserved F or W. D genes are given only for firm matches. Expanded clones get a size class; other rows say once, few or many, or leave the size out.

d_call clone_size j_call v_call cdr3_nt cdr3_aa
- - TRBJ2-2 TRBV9 TGTGCCAGCAGCGTAGGGGACACCGTTCACACCGGGGAGCTGTTTTTT CASSVGDTVHTGELFF
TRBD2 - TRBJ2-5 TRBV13 TGTGCCAGCAGCTTTGGACTAGCGAGCGAGACCCAGTACTTC CASSFGLASETQYF
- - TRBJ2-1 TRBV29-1 TGCAGCGTTGACGGACAATACCAAGGCGGCTCCTACAATGAGCAGTTCTTC CSVDGQYQGGSYNEQFF
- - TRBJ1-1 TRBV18 TGTGCCAGCTCACCACAGGACACTGAAGCTTTCTTT CASSPQDTEAFF
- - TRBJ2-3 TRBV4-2 TGTGCCAGCAGCCAAGGTGGTAATCGGGCGGGCACAGATACGCAGTATTTT CASSQGGNRAGTDTQYF
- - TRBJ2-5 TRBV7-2 TGTGCCAGCAGCCAATGGGGAGGCCCGGGGGAGACCCAGTACTTC CASSQWGGPGETQYF
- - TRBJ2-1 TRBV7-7 TGTGCTAGCAGCTTACGGGGAGGTGTCCCCTACAATGAGCAGTTCTTC CASSLRGGVPYNEQFF
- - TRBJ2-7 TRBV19 TGTGCCAGTAGTGAGGGCAGGGAACTCTACGAGCAGTACTTC CASSEGRELYEQYF
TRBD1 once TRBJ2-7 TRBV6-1 TGTGCCAGCAGTGATGGGACAGCTGGTTCCCACGAGCAGTACTTC CASSDGTAGSHEQYF
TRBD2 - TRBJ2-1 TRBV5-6 TGTGCCAGCAGCACCTCAGCGGGGGCTGCGAGGGATGAGCAGTTCTTC CASSTSAGAARDEQFF
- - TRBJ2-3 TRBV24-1 TGTGCCACCAGTGATTTCACAGATACGCAGTATTTT CATSDFTDTQYF
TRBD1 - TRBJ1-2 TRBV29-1 TGCAGCGTTGTCCTAGGGGACAGGGGAATCTATGGCTACACCTTC CSVVLGDRGIYGYTF
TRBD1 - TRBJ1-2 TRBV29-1 TGCAGCGTCGGACAGGGTAATGGCTACACCTTC CSVGQGNGYTF
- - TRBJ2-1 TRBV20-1 TGCAGTGCTAGGGGGCTAGGCTTGAATGAGCAGTTCTTC CSARGLGLNEQFF
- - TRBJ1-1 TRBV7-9 TGTGCCAGCAACTCTTCCGAAGCTTTCTTT CASNSSEAFF
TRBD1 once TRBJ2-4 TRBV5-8 TGTGCCAGCAGCGATGGGACAGGGGGAGCCAAAAACATTCAGTACTTC CASSDGTGGAKNIQYF
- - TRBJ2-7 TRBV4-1 TGCGCCAGCAGCCAAGATCGGCGACAGGAGATCTCCTACGAGCAGTACTTC CASSQDRRQEISYEQYF
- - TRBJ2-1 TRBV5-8 TGTGCCAGCAGCCTGGGGGATAGGGCCGTCTCCTACAATGAGCAGTTCTTC CASSLGDRAVSYNEQFF
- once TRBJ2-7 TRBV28 TGTGCCAGCAGTTTACAGGATGCGGACGGGGAGCAGTACTTC CASSLQDADGEQYF
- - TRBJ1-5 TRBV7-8 TGTGCCAGCAGCTTCACACCGAGCAATCAGCCCCAGCATTTT CASSFTPSNQPQHF
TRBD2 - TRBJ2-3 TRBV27 TGTGCCAGCAGTTTAGAGCCTAGCGGGGGGAGCACAGATACGCAGTATTTT CASSLEPSGGSTDTQYF
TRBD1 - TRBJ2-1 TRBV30 TGTGCCTGGAGGGCGGCGGACAGGGGCCCTAAGGAGCAGTTCTTC CAWRAADRGPKEQFF
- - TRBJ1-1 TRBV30 TGTGCCTGGAGCCGGGGCCACACTGAAGCTTTCTTT CAWSRGHTEAFF
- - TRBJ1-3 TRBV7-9 TGTGCCAGCAGCTTAGTGGGCAGGGTCTCCCTACAGTATGGAAACACCATATATTTT CASSLVGRVSLQYGNTIYF
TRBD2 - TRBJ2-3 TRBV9 TGTGCCAGCAGCGTAGGGACTAGCGGGACAGATACGCAGTATTTT CASSVGTSGTDTQYF
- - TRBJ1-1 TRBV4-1 TGCGCCAGCAAGGGGGGTTGGAGGAGGCACACTGAAGCTTTCTTT CASKGGWRRHTEAFF
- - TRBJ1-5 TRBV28 TGTGCCAGCAGTTTATGGCCCATGAATAATCAGCCCCAGCATTTT CASSLWPMNNQPQHF
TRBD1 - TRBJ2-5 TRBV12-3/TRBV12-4 TGTGCCAGCGCTACGACAGGGAACCAAGAGACCCAGTACTTC CASATTGNQETQYF
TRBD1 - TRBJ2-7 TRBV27 TGTGCCAGCAGTGCTACAGGGGGCTCTTTGACCGAGCAGTACTTC CASSATGGSLTEQYF
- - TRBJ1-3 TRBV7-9 TGTGCCAGCAGCCAAAGGACGGTCAGAAACACCATATATTTT CASSQRTVRNTIYF
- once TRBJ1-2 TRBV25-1 TGTGCCAGCAGTGAATACTCACAGGGAGTCTATGGCTACACCTTC CASSEYSQGVYGYTF
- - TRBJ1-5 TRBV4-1 TGCGCCAGCAGCCCAAGGGCGGTGTGGGATAATCAGCCCCAGCATTTT CASSPRAVWDNQPQHF
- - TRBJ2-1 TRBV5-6 TGTGCCAGCATCGTGGTTGAGTACAATGAGCAGTTCTTC CASIVVEYNEQFF
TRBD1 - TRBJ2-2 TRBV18 TGTGCCAGCTCACCGGGACAGGGGAAAAGCACCGGGGAGCTGTTTTTT CASSPGQGKSTGELFF
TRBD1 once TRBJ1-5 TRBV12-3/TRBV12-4 TGTGCCAGCGCCGGACAGGACAATCAGCCCCAGCATTTT CASAGQDNQPQHF
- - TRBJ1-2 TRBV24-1 TGTGCCACCAGTGGGGGGACATTCTATGGCTACACCTTC CATSGGTFYGYTF
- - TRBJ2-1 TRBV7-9 TGTGCCAGCAGCCAAACTAGTCATGAGCAGTTCTTC CASSQTSHEQFF
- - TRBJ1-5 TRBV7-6 TGTGCCAGCAGCTTAGGTACCCCCCGGGGCAATCAGCCCCAGCATTTT CASSLGTPRGNQPQHF
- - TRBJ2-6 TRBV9 TGTGCCAGCAGCGTAAATAGCATAAGAGGGCAGGGATCATCTGCTGGGGCCAACGTCCTGACTTTC CASSVNSIRGQGSSAGANVLTF
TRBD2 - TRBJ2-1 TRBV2 TGTGCCAGCAGTTCCGCCGGGGGGGGACTTACTCTCTACAATGAGCAGTTCTTC CASSSAGGGLTLYNEQFF
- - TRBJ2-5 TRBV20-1 TGCAGTGCCAACCTAAGGGGGGACCAGTACTTC CSANLRGDQYF
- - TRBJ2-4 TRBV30 TGTGCCTGGAGTGGCCAGGGACTGGACAAAAACATTCAGTACTTC CAWSGQGLDKNIQYF
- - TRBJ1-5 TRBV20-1 TGCAGTGCAGGGGACGGCCCCCGGAATCAGCCCCAGCATTTT CSAGDGPRNQPQHF
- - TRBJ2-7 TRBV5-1 TGCGCCAGCAGCTTGAGAAGCGACAACTCCTACGAGCAGTACTTC CASSLRSDNSYEQYF
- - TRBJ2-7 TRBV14 TGTGCCAGCTCCCCAAGTTACCACGAGCAGTACTTC CASSPSYHEQYF
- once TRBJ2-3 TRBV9 TGTGCCAGCAGCCCTCGGAGCGGGAGCACAGATACGCAGTATTTT CASSPRSGSTDTQYF
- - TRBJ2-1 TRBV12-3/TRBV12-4 TGTGCCAGCATTGCCAGGGTCGACAATGAGCAGTTCTTC CASIARVDNEQFF
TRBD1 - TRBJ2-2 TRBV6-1 TGTGCCAGCAGTCCCAGGCCCCGGGACAGGGTGAACACCGGGGAGCTGTTTTTT CASSPRPRDRVNTGELFF